The text below deals with one T cell receptor beta chain. As yet, its antigen is unknown. cDNA came from around 0.5 to 1 ug RNA primed by random hexamers. TCRdb re-called the immunoSEQ multiplex PCR reads with MiXCR, one entry per CDR3 protein. The data hold about 120,000 distinct CDR3 sequences, with about 93% observed a single time. V lost 1 base to trimming and J lost 4 bases, with 13 bases between them. Germline V CDR1 and CDR2: SGHVS, FQNEAQ. This CDR3 has 15 amino acids. The data derive from a study of CD8 T cells in Susac syndrome. Study results and caveats: The study conceded that relatively few individuals underwent its TCR sequencing and HLA analysis.

The sequencing input was CD4+ T cells from PBMCs. The clonotype was recovered from a human donor in good health. The chain couples TRBV7-8 to TRBJ1-2; D uncertain. CDR3 amino acids: CASSLVGGTIYGYTF. In DNA, the CDR3 is TGTGCCAGCAGCTTAGTGGGTGGTACTATCTATGGCTACACCTTC.